This note documents a single TCR beta chain sequence. The antigen is not known. At one boundary the junction diverges from the germline segment, which might be a read error. The data originate from a study of T cell responses to AZD1222 COVID-19 vaccine. Broader study findings: An increase in Spike-specific TCR breadth and depth was observed after two AZD1222 doses. Just a handful of AZD1222 recipients tested seropositive at baseline.

Using immunoSEQ multiplex PCR, the repertoire was profiled, and TCRdb retains in-frame clones only, with some absent. The data hold 150,000 to 170,000 clones, with roughly 90% observed a single time. This CDR3 region has 13 residues. Germline loops: CDR1 LNHDA, CDR2 SQIVND (reference sequence). The chain recombines TRBV19 with TRBJ2-1; 8 bases are shared with TRBD1. This TCR derives from an adult in good health. The sample was peripheral blood, taken on day 0 of MenACWY control vaccination. CDR3 nucleotides: TGTGCCACTAGTTTGGACAGGGTGGAGGAGCAGTTCTTC. Its protein is CATSLDRVEEQFF.